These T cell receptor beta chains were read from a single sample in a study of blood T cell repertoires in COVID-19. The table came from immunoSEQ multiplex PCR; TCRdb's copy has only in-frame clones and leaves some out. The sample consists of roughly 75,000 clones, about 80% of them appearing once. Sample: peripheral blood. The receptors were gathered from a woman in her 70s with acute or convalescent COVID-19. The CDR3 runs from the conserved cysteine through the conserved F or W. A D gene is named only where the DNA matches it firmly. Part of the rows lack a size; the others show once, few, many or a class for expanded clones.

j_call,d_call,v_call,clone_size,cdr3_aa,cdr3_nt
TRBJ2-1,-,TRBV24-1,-,CATSRGYNEQFF,TGTGCCACCAGTCGAGGCTACAATGAGCAGTTCTTC
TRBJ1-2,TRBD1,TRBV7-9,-,CASSPDGTGGGYTF,TGTGCCAGCAGCCCGGACGGGACAGGGGGTGGCTACACCTTC
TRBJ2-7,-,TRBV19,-,CASKLGGATPKSEQYF,TGTGCCAGTAAGTTAGGAGGGGCTACGCCAAAGTCCGAGCAGTACTTC
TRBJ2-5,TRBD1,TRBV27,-,CASSAGTGYQETQYF,TGTGCCAGCAGTGCAGGGACAGGGTACCAAGAGACCCAGTACTTC
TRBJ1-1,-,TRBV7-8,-,CASSLAEYTEAFF,TGTGCCAGCAGCTTAGCGGAGTACACTGAAGCTTTCTTT
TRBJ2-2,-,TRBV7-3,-,CASSLSILGGELFF,TGTGCCAGCAGCTTAAGCATCCTAGGAGGGGAGCTGTTTTTT
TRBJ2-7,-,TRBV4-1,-,CASSQVGGQGGHEQYF,TGCGCCAGCAGCCAAGTAGGGGGACAAGGTGGACACGAGCAGTACTTC
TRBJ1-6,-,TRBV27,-,CASRDKPHSPLHF,TGTGCCAGCAGAGACAAACCACATTCACCCCTCCACTTT
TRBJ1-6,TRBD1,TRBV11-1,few,CASSLQGANSPLHF,TGTGCCAGCAGCTTACAGGGGGCCAATTCACCCCTCCACTTT
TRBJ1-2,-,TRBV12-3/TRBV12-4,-,CASSLGAVYGYTF,TGTGCCAGCAGTTTGGGGGCGGTCTATGGCTACACCTTC
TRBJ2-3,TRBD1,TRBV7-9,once,CASRERTGALTDTQYF,TGTGCCAGCAGAGAACGGACAGGGGCCCTCACAGATACGCAGTATTTT
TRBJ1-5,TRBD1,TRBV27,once,CASSRGTATHQPQHF,TGTGCCAGCAGTAGGGGGACAGCTACTCATCAGCCCCAGCATTTT